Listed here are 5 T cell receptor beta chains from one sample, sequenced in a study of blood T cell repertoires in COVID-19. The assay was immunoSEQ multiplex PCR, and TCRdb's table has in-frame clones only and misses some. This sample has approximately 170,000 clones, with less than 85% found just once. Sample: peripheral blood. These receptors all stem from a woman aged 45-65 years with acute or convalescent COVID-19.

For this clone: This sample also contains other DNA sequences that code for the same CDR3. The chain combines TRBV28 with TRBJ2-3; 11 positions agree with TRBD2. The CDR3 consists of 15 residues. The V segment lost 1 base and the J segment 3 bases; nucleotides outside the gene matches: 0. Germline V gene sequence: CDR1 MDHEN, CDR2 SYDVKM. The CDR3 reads CASSLLAGGTDTQYF. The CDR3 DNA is TGTGCCAGCAGTTTATTAGCGGGAGGGACAGATACGCAGTATTTT.

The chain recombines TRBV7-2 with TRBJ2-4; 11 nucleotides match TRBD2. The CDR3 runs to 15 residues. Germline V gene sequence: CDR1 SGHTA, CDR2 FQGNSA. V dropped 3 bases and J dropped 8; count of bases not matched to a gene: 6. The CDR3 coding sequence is TGTGCCAGCAGCTTGTTAGCGGGAGGGCGGGACATTCAGTACTTC. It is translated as CASSLLAGGRDIQYF.

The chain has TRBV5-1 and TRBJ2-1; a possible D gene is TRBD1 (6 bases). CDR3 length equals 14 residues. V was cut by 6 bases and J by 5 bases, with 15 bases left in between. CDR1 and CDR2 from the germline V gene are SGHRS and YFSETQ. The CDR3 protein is CASNRDNPHNEQFF. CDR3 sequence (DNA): TGCGCCAGCAATAGGGACAACCCACACAATGAGCAGTTCTTC.

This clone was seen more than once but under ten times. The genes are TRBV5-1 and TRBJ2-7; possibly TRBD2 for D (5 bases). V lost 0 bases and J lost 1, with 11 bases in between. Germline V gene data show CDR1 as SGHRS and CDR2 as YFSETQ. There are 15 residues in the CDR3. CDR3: CASSLDGEWSYEQYF. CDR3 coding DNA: TGCGCCAGCAGCTTGGATGGGGAGTGGTCCTACGAGCAGTACTTC. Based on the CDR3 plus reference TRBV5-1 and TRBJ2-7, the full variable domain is KAGVTQTPRYLIKTRGQQVTLSCSPISGHRSVSWYQQTPGQGLQFLFEYFSETQRNKGNFPGRFSGRQFSNSRSEMNVSTLELGDSALYLCASSLDGEWSYEQYFGPGTRLTVT.

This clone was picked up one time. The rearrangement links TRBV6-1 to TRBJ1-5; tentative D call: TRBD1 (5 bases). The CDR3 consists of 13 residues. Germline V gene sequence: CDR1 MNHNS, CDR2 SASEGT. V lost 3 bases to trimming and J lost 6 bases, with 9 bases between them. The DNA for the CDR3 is TGTGCCAGCAGTGAGAGGGGAGGTCAGCCCCAGCATTTT. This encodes CASSERGGQPQHF.